The 12 T cell receptor beta chains below were found in one sample sequenced in a study of blood T cell repertoires in COVID-19. The repertoire was sequenced with immunoSEQ multiplex PCR; TCRdb's copy has only in-frame clones and lacks some. There are 100,000 or so clones in the sample; more than 85% occur only once, and roughly 4.2% lies in the top ten. Sequencing input: peripheral blood. These receptors came from a young man with acute or convalescent COVID-19.

J is TRBJ1-3 and V is TRBV18; D is ambiguous. The CDR3 contains 15 residues. Trimming removed 2 bases at V and 1 base at J, with 9 bases between. CDR1 is KGHSH, CDR2 LQKENI, per germline. CDR3 residues: CASSPLGGSGNTIYF. The CDR3, as DNA: TGTGCCAGCTCACCATTAGGAGGGTCTGGAAACACCATATATTTT.

V usage is TRBV29-1 and J usage is TRBJ1-5, with D unresolved. The CDR3 sequence is 13 residues long. Germline loops: CDR1 SQVTM, CDR2 ANQGSEA. Trimming cost V 3 bases and J 5 bases, with 11 bases left between them. The CDR3 DNA reads as TGCAGCGTTGAGCCGGGATCCGATCAGCCCCAGCATTTT. The encoded protein is CSVEPGSDQPQHF.

This chain joins TRBV5-1 and TRBJ2-7; 7 bases fit TRBD1. Trimming at V came to 4 bases and at J to 1 base, leaving 5 bases not matched to a gene. Germline loops: CDR1 SGHRS, CDR2 YFSETQ. The CDR3 is made up of 14 amino acids. The CDR3 here is CASSKGQLSYEQYF. The CDR3 region has the DNA TGCGCCAGCAGCAAGGGACAGCTATCCTACGAGCAGTACTTC.

The chain links TRBV19 to TRBJ2-1; TRBD2 might be the D (6 bases). Germline V lookup: CDR1 LNHDA, CDR2 SQIVND (reference sequence). The CDR3 sequence is 12 residues long. Trimming cost V 5 bases and J 10 bases, with 12 bases left between them. CDR3 protein: CASSLHRGEQFF. CDR3 sequence (DNA): TGTGCCAGTAGTCTCCACCGGGGGGAGCAGTTCTTC.

This chain joins TRBV10-3 and TRBJ1-5; D ambiguous. The germline V and J ends were trimmed by 3 bases and 0 bases, with 6 bases remaining between them. The CDR3 length is 14 residues. Germline-derived CDR1 and CDR2 are ENHRY and SYGVKD. The CDR3 DNA is TGTGCCATCAGTGATGTAGATAGCAATCAGCCCCAGCATTTT. This gives the protein CAISDVDSNQPQHF.

The chain uses TRBV10-1 and TRBJ2-3; TRBD1 matches at 8 bases. The CDR3 has 13 amino acids. In germline, CDR1 is WNHNN, CDR2 SYGVQD (reference sequence). Trimming cost V 8 bases and J 0 bases; bases outside gene matches: 1. The CDR3 coding sequence is TGCGCCAGCGGGGACAGGAGCACAGATACGCAGTATTTT. Translating gives CASGDRSTDTQYF.

The rearrangement uses TRBV7-9 and TRBJ2-2; TRBD1 matches 7 bases. V was pared by 5 bases and J by 4 bases, with 7 bases of the junction left unmatched. This CDR3 has 15 amino acids. The V gene's germline CDR1 is SEHNR and CDR2 FQNEAQ (reference sequence). Here the CDR3 DNA reads TGTGCCAGCAGCCCAACAGGGGCCCCCACCGGGGAGCTGTTTTTT. It yields the protein CASSPTGAPTGELFF.

The chain carries TRBV3-1 (or the pseudogene TRBV3-2) and TRBJ1-2; TRBD1 matches at 9 bases. CDR1 and CDR2 (germline): LGHDT, YNNKEL (reference sequence). Trimming removed 4 bases from V and 4 bases from J; junction bases left unmatched: 16. This CDR3 region has 18 residues. CDR3 bases: TGTGCCAGCAGCCGACATCCGGGACAGGGTATGGTGAGCTATGGCTACACCTTC. Its translation is CASSRHPGQGMVSYGYTF.

The genes are TRBV5-6 and TRBJ1-2; maybe TRBD1 (6 bases). V lost 3 bases to trimming and J lost 2 bases, with 11 bases between them. The germline CDR1 and CDR2 sequences are SGHDT and YYEEEE. CDR3 length equals 14 residues. CDR3 in amino acids: CASSSQGRNYGYTF. In nucleotides, the CDR3 is TGTGCCAGCAGCTCACAGGGCAGGAACTATGGCTACACCTTC.

This clone was detected only once. This chain uses TRBV3-1 (or the pseudogene TRBV3-2) with TRBJ2-5; possible D gene TRBD2, 6 bases. The CDR3 sequence is 15 residues long. Germline V gene lookup returns CDR1 LGHDT and CDR2 YNNKEL (reference sequence). The germline V and J ends were trimmed by 3 bases and 4 bases, with 15 bases remaining between them. The CDR3 region is CASSQGWEEAETQYF. The CDR3 nucleotides are TGTGCCAGCAGCCAGGGATGGGAGGAAGCAGAGACCCAGTACTTC.

The CDR3 is CASSLRDRGYGYTF. In DNA form, the CDR3 reads TGTGCCAGCAGTCTCCGGGACAGGGGATATGGCTACACCTTC. This chain joins TRBV6-5 and TRBJ1-2, with 10 bases fitting TRBD1. The CDR3 is made up of 14 amino acids. Germline V lookup: CDR1 MNHEY, CDR2 SVGAGI. With 5 bases clipped from V and 5 bases from J, the junction kept 5 bases outside the gene matches.

The chain is built from TRBV19 and TRBJ1-1, with D maybe TRBD1 (6 bases). V was trimmed by 0 bases and J by 4 bases, leaving 12 bases between them. The CDR3 length is 15 residues. Germline CDR1 and CDR2: LNHDA and SQIVND (reference sequence). CDR3 in amino acids: CASSIEGRGGTEAFF. As DNA, the CDR3 is TGTGCCAGTAGTATAGAAGGGAGAGGGGGCACTGAAGCTTTCTTT.